These 9 T cell receptor beta chains originate from one sample sequenced in a study of cytomegalovirus exposure and HLA in healthy donors. The PCR employed 60 Vbeta primers together with 13 Jbeta primers. TCRdb's table, derived via immunoSEQ multiplex PCR, lists solely in-frame clones and lacks some. The repertoire consists of some 140,000 clones, with around 80% occurring once and the leading ten covering roughly 1.3%. The source material was PBMCs. The receptor set was obtained from a male donor in good health and CMV-seropositive.

This chain uses TRBV28 with TRBJ2-7; D is unclear. The CDR3 consists of 14 residues. Trimming took 2 bases from V and 0 from J, leaving 8 bases between them. Germline lookup yields CDR1 MDHEN and CDR2 SYDVKM. CDR3 sequence: CASSLAVSSYEQYF. CDR3 sequence (DNA): TGTGCCAGCAGTTTAGCGGTGAGCTCCTACGAGCAGTACTTC.

This sequence joins TRBV27 and TRBJ2-6, with a weak D call TRBD2 (5 bases). Germline CDR1 and CDR2: MNHEY and SMNVEV (reference sequence). The CDR3 extends over 17 amino acids. Deletions cut 4 bases from V and 1 base from J, with 14 bases between. The CDR3 coding sequence is TGTGCCAGCAGTTATGGACTGATGTTTTCTGGGGCCAACGTCCTGACTTTC. This gives the protein CASSYGLMFSGANVLTF.

Only one count was recorded for this clone. The chain joins TRBV5-4 to TRBJ2-1, with TRBD2 matching 8 bases. Losses at the gene ends were 4 bases for V and 2 bases for J; bases not matched to a gene: 5. The germline gives CDR1 SGHNT, CDR2 YYREEE (reference sequence). This CDR3 is built from 15 residues. The CDR3 loop is CASSLAGGTYNEQFF. The CDR3 nucleotides read TGTGCCAGCAGCCTAGCGGGTGGGACCTACAATGAGCAGTTCTTC.

This clone was recorded a few times. V is TRBV19 and J is TRBJ1-1, with 10 bases lining up with TRBD1. The CDR3 has 15 residues. The germline V gene encodes CDR1 LNHDA and CDR2 SQIVND (reference sequence). V was pared by 5 bases and J by 6 bases, with 9 bases of the junction left unmatched. The CDR3 loop reads CASSPLLGQGPEAFF. The CDR3 coding sequence is TGTGCCAGTAGTCCCCTGCTGGGACAGGGGCCTGAAGCTTTCTTT.

This chain uses TRBV2 with TRBJ2-2, with D possibly TRBD2 on 5 matching bases. V lost 6 bases and J 0 bases, leaving 8 bases between the germline ends. CDR3 length: 14 amino acids. Germline values: CDR1 SNHLY, CDR2 FYNNEI. For the CDR3, the DNA is TGTGCCAGCAGGGAGGATTCGAACACCGGGGAGCTGTTTTTT. It translates to CASREDSNTGELFF.

There are a few counts of this clone. The rearrangement uses TRBV5-8 and TRBJ2-1; 8 bases are shared with TRBD2. Germline V CDR1 and CDR2: SGHTS, YDEGEE. This CDR3 region has 15 residues. The junction had 10 bases not matched to a gene; V was cut back by 7 bases and J by 4 bases. DNA for the CDR3: TGTGCCAGCGGCCTGGGCGGGGGGCGATACAATGAGCAGTTCTTC. Its translation is CASGLGGGRYNEQFF.

This clone was observed a single time. V gene TRBV4-1 combines with J gene TRBJ2-5, with 10 bases identical to TRBD2. The V segment lost 4 bases and the J segment 5 bases; nucleotides outside the gene matches: 4. This CDR3 is built from 14 residues. CDR1 MGHRA and CDR2 YSYEKL come from the germline V gene. For the CDR3, the DNA is TGCGCCAGCAGCCCCGGGACTAGCGCCGAGACCCAGTACTTC. Its translation is CASSPGTSAETQYF.

The chain is built from TRBV6-5 and TRBJ1-6; the D gene is possibly TRBD1 (5 bases). Germline V gene data show CDR1 as MNHEY and CDR2 as SVGAGI. Trimming pared 8 bases from V and 7 bases from J, leaving 12 bases between. This CDR3 comprises 13 residues. The CDR3 bases are TGTGCCAGCGCTCAGGGTGAAAATTCACCCCTCCACTTT. Protein: CASAQGENSPLHF.

The chain employs TRBV19 and TRBJ1-1, with D maybe TRBD1 (6 bases). Germline loops: CDR1 LNHDA, CDR2 SQIVND (reference sequence). CDR3 length: 15 amino acids. V lost 5 bases and J 1 base, leaving 14 bases between the germline ends. CDR3 DNA sequence: TGTGCCAGTAGTGCCCACAGGGTCGCGAACACTGAAGCTTTCTTT. Protein: CASSAHRVANTEAFF.